A single sample gave rise to the 12 T cell receptor beta chains below, sequenced in a study of T cells in Graves' hyperthyroidism and ophthalmopathy. The source material, RNA transcripts, was used to amplify TCR beta CDR3 regions. First-round RT-PCR of the TCR CDR3 relied on the HTBI primer set. TCRdb used MiXCR to reprocess the multiplex PCR reads, holding one entry per CDR3 protein. The repertoire consists of under 450,000 distinct CDR3 sequences, with 15% to 19% occurring once and the leading ten covering just under 8%. Sample: blood. These receptors all stem from a woman aged 18-29 years with Graves' hyperthyroidism.

The table lists this clonotype with a few counts. V and J are TRBV5-4 and TRBJ2-5; the match to TRBD2 covers 10 bases. CDR1 and CDR2 from the germline V gene are SGHNT and YYREEE (reference sequence). V trimming: 0 bases; J trimming: 2 bases; junction bases outside the gene matches: 7. The CDR3 spans 17 residues. CDR3 sequence reads: CASSLGLAGGGQETQYF. The CDR3 coding sequence is TGTGCCAGCAGCTTGGGGTTAGCGGGGGGCGGGCAAGAGACCCAGTACTTC.

The chain couples TRBV4-1 to TRBJ1-5, with 7 bases that match TRBD1. Germline V gene sequence: CDR1 MGHRA, CDR2 YSYEKL. The CDR3 extends over 17 amino acids. Trimming cost V 4 bases and J 0 bases; bases outside gene matches: 9. The CDR3 DNA reads as TGCGCCAGCAGCCCTAAAGGACAGGCTTATAGCAATCAGCCCCAGCATTTT. Translating it yields CASSPKGQAYSNQPQHF.

This clonotype came up a few times. The CDR3 loop reads CASSLSGRYTDTQYF. The DNA of the CDR3 is TGTGCCAGCAGTTTATCGGGACGGTACACAGATACGCAGTATTTT. This chain links TRBV27 with TRBJ2-3; D may be TRBD1 or TRBD2 (5 bases each). Germline CDR1 is MNHEY and CDR2 is SMNVEV (reference sequence). Trimming shortened V by 0 bases and J by 2 bases, and 9 bases separated the two germline ends. CDR3 length: 15 amino acids.

The chain is built from TRBV4-2 and TRBJ2-2; possibly TRBD1 or TRBD2 for D (5 bases each). The CDR3 sequence is 15 residues long. Germline CDR1 LGHNA, CDR2 YNFKEQ. V was cut by 5 bases and J by 2 bases, with 12 bases left in between. The DNA for the CDR3 is TGTGCCAGCAGCTCACCGGGACCAAACACCGGGGAGCTGTTTTTT. This translates into CASSSPGPNTGELFF.

This clonotype was counted once. The chain combines TRBV5-1 with TRBJ2-1, with 8 bases aligning to TRBD1. This CDR3 region has 15 residues. CDR1 and CDR2 (germline): SGHRS, YFSETQ. V lost 0 bases to trimming and J lost 8 bases; unmatched junction nucleotides: 7. CDR3 protein: CASSLGGQGWDEQFF. Here the CDR3 DNA reads TGCGCCAGCAGCTTGGGAGGACAGGGTTGGGATGAGCAGTTCTTC.

This clonotype was picked up many times. The chain recombines TRBV7-3 with TRBJ2-3, with 8 bases fitting TRBD2. The CDR3 is 13 residues long. Per germline, CDR1 SGHTA and CDR2 FQGTGA. The V gene end was trimmed by 0 bases and the J gene end by 13 bases; junction bases not matched to a gene: 6. CDR3 loop: CASSLTSGGQEYF. The CDR3 region has the DNA TGTGCCAGCAGCTTAACGAGCGGGGGCCAGGAGTATTTT. Full variable domain (rest looked up from reference TRBV7-3 and TRBJ2-3): GAGVSQTPSNKVTEKGKYVELRCDPISGHTALYWYRQSLGQGPEFLIYFQGTGAADDSGLPNDRFFAVRPEGSVSTLKIQRTERGDSAVYLCASSLTSGGQEYFGPGTRLTVL.

This clonotype was seen at least ten times. The chain uses TRBV12-3 or TRBV12-4 and TRBJ1-3; possible D gene TRBD1, 5 bases. V was clipped by 6 bases and J by 0 bases, with 12 bases between them. This CDR3 comprises 15 residues. The CDR3 DNA reads as TGTGCCAGCAGAACCCCGGGACGCTCTGGAAACACCATATATTTT. This gives the protein CASRTPGRSGNTIYF.

This clonotype occurred many times. V gene TRBV20-1 combines with J gene TRBJ1-1; 7 bases map to TRBD1. Losses at the gene ends were 6 bases for V and 3 bases for J; bases not matched to a gene: 13. The CDR3 consists of 15 residues. Germline V gene data show CDR1 as DFQATT and CDR2 as SNEGSKA (reference sequence). DNA of the CDR3: TGCAGTGCACACCGGGACAGCGATCGGGACACTGAAGCTTTCTTT. This sequence encodes CSAHRDSDRDTEAFF.

The chain couples TRBV20-1 to TRBJ2-1; 9 bases line up with TRBD2. The J segment lost 6 bases and the V segment lost 1 base, leaving 4 bases of the junction unmatched. This CDR3 has 14 residues. The germline CDR1 and CDR2 sequences are DFQATT and SNEGSKA (reference sequence). Here the CDR3 reads CSARAGTSSNEQFF. The CDR3 nucleotides read TGCAGTGCTAGAGCCGGGACTAGCAGCAATGAGCAGTTCTTC.

The table lists this clonotype with many counts. V usage is TRBV7-9 and J usage is TRBJ2-1; D not resolved. Per the germline V gene, CDR1 is SEHNR and CDR2 is FQNEAQ (reference sequence). The CDR3 loop spans 12 amino acids. The V gene lost 4 bases and the J gene lost 4 bases, with 5 bases spanning the gap. In nucleotides, the CDR3 is TGTGCCAGCAGCTCCAATTACAATGAGCAGTTCTTC. As protein: CASSSNYNEQFF.

This clonotype was seen a handful of times. V and J are TRBV5-6 and TRBJ2-6, with D perhaps TRBD1 or TRBD2 (5 bases each). Per the germline V gene, CDR1 is SGHDT and CDR2 is YYEEEE. The CDR3 length is 18 residues. V gave up 0 bases and J gave up 2 bases, with 15 bases separating them. CDR3 residues: CASSLGGKRSPGANVLTF. For the CDR3, the DNA is TGTGCCAGCAGCTTGGGGGGGAAACGCAGCCCTGGGGCCAACGTCCTGACTTTC.

This clonotype has a count of ten or more. The chain is built from TRBV20-1 and TRBJ1-4; 7 bases line up with TRBD1. Losses at the gene ends were 5 bases for V and 2 bases for J; bases not matched to a gene: 8. Germline CDR1 is DFQATT and CDR2 is SNEGSKA (reference sequence). The CDR3 has 15 amino acids. The CDR3 region has the DNA TGCAGTGCTCTCGACGCGGGACAGACTAATGAAAAACTGTTTTTT. It translates to CSALDAGQTNEKLFF.